Described below is a single T cell receptor beta chain sequence and its context. This entry is derived from a study of blood T cell repertoires in COVID-19. This CDR3 comprises 15 residues. The trim removed 4 bases at V and 0 bases at J, leaving 2 bases unmatched. Germline V gene data show CDR1 as KGHSH and CDR2 as LQKENI. TCRdb keeps only in-frame clones here, not all; method: immunoSEQ multiplex PCR. The sample carries just over 95,000 clones, 70% to 90% recorded once. This sequence originates from a man aged 60 to 69 with acute or convalescent COVID-19. This chain uses TRBV18 with TRBJ2-1; TRBD1 aligns across 8 bases. The material sequenced was peripheral blood. The CDR3 DNA follows: TGTGCCAGCTCACGGACAGGGAGCTCCTACAATGAGCAGTTCTTC. Translated: CASSRTGSSYNEQFF. The variable domain in full, with the rest retrieved from reference TRBV18 and TRBJ2-1, is NAGVMQNPRHLVRRRGQEARLRCSPMKGHSHVYWYRQLPEEGLKFMVYLQKENIIDESGMPKERFSAEFPKEGPSILRIQQVVRGDSAAYFCASSRTGSSYNEQFFGPGTRLTVL.